This TCR beta chain was retrieved from a study of OX40 agonist ivuxolimab in advanced cancers. At the level of the study: Participants, 82.7% male, averaged around 60 years of age, ranging from roughly 20 to 79.

CDR1 is LNHDA and CDR2 is SQIVND in the germline V gene (reference sequence). V gave up 5 bases and J gave up 7 bases; unmatched junction bases: 6. The CDR3 is 13 amino acids. Libraries were prepared by immunoSEQ multiplex PCR; TCRdb keeps only in-frame clonotypes and omits some of them. The sample lists 85,000 to 100,000 clones, 70% to 90% occurring once. This specimen was CD4+ or CD8+ T cells sorted from blood, taken in a trial of the OX40 agonist ivuxolimab. This chain links TRBV19 with TRBJ1-2; 8 bases are shared with TRBD1. The TCR comes from an adult with an advanced solid tumor such as melanoma, head and neck, liver or kidney cancer. CDR3 sequence: CASSVGQGGGYTF. The DNA of the CDR3 is TGTGCCAGTAGTGTCGGACAGGGCGGTGGCTACACCTTC.